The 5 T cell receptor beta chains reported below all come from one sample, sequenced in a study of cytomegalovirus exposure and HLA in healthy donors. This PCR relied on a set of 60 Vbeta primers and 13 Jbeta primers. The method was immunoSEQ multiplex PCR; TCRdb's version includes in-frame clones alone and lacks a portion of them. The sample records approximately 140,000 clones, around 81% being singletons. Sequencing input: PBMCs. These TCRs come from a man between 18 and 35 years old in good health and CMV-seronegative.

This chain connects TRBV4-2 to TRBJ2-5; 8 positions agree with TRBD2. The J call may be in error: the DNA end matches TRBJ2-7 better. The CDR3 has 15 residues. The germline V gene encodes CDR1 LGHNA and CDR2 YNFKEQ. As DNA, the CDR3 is TGTGCCAGCAGCCAAGATTCAGCGGGGGCCGGCGAGCAGTACTTC. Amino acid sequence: CASSQDSAGAGEQYF.

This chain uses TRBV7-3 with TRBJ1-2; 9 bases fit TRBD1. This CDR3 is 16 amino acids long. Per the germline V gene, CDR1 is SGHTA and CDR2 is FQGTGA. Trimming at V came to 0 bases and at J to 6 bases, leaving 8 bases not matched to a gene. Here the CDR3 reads CASSLTLGQGLDGYTF. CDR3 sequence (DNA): TGTGCCAGCAGCTTAACCTTGGGACAGGGCTTAGATGGCTACACCTTC.

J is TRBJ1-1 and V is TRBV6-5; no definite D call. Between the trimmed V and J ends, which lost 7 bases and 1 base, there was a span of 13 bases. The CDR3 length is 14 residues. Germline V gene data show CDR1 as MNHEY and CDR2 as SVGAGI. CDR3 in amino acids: CASISIWQNTEAFF. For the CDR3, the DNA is TGTGCCAGCATTTCGATTTGGCAGAACACTGAAGCTTTCTTT.

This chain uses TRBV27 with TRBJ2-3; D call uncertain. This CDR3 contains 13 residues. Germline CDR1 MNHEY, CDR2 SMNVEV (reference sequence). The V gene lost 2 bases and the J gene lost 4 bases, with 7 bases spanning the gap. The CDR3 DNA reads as TGTGCCAGCAGTTTACTCCCCCCAGATACGCAGTATTTT. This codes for CASSLLPPDTQYF.

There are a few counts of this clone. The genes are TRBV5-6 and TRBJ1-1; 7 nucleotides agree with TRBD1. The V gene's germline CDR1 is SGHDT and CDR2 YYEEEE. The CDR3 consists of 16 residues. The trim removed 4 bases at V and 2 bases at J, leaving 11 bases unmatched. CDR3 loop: CASSPIPGTENTEAFF. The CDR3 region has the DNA TGTGCCAGCAGCCCTATACCCGGGACAGAAAACACTGAAGCTTTCTTT. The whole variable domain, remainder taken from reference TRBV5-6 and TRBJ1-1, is DAGVTQSPTHLIKTRGQQVTLRCSPKSGHDTVSWYQQALGQGPQFIFQYYEEEERQRGNFPDRFSGHQFPNYSSELNVNALLLGDSALYLCASSPIPGTENTEAFFGQGTRLTVV.